This T cell receptor beta chain is from a study of identical twins (dated by TCRdb to 2016 to 2017). About the full investigation: The study deep-sequenced TCR alpha and beta repertoires from monozygotic twins, unrelated adults of various ages and cord blood to test whether fetal clonotypes persist. To rule out contamination, replicate twin experiments were performed at different times with different library preparation protocols.

Every donor was a healthy Caucasian. Three unrelated non-twin adults were additionally sequenced: a male aged 18 to 30, a male aged 50 to 59 and a female aged 50 to 59. Miltenyi CD45RO+ enrichment and human naive T-cell isolation kits were used to isolate memory (CD45RO+) and naive T cells from PBMC. What the study reported, not specific to this receptor: In monozygotic twins, recombination models systematically underestimated out-of-frame TCR alpha sharing, but the models matched the sharing seen between unrelated individuals. In beta out-of-frame sequences, excess twin sharing was weaker, because having fewer shared sequences lowered the signal-to-noise ratio. Because the same donors could not be followed over many years, the conclusions depended on cross-sectional statistical analysis. Out-of-frame TCR alpha sequences shared between twins showed an excess of low generation-probability sequences compared with coincidental sharing between unrelated individuals. Zero-insertion analyses could be partly confounded by invariant T cells such as MAIT and iNKT, though diverse VJ usage argued against such confounding for most clonotypes. Fewer insertions were carried by abundant cord blood beta clonotypes, a similar but weaker trend appeared in young adult naive repertoires, and no such trend appeared in memory repertoires.

Library preparation was by 5' RACE. Sequencing took place on an Illumina HiSeq 2000. Template switching introduced a universal primer binding site; the final cDNA contained a unique molecular identifier, enabling accurate counting of TCR cDNA molecules. Specific primers in the conserved constant-segment region were used to synthesize first-strand cDNA for the TCR alpha and beta chains. Each cDNA library was double barcoded, with a SMART-Mk sample barcode plus Illumina barcodes, to control for contamination. TruSeq adapter sequences along with Illumina sample barcodes were introduced in two successive PCR steps. TCR alpha and beta cDNA libraries were sequenced on the Illumina HiSeq platform with custom primers. Per the source publication's procedure: Raw reads were processed with MiGEC to extract unique molecular identifiers, and MiXCR was used to determine CDR3 positions. For each individual, recombination models were inferred using an EM algorithm with the repgenHMM and IGoR tools. The tcR package in R was used for shared clonotype analysis, with sharing normalized by the product of cloneset sizes. To study raw recombination free of thymic and clonal selection effects, out-of-frame nonproductive sequences were analyzed. TCRdb's own reprocessing of the public reads used fastp at Q25 and MiXCR and kept productive beta chains. Under each unique CDR3 protein, matching rows form one entry showing the most common genes and DNA. TCRdb's processing, not the authors', yielded these V and J calls. The sample data list about 390,000 distinct CDR3 sequences, and approximately 8.8% of these were observed just once. The ten largest clones represent more than 8% of the sample.

Details on this clonotype: Its antigen remains undetermined. No base-level quality is on record; no much larger clone is a single base apart.

From the cysteine through the phenylalanine, the CDR3 covers 16 amino acids. Only the CDR3 DNA stays, 48 bases, in frame from base 1. Trimming at the junction amounts to 7 bases on V and 0 bases on J, and the germline ends lie 13 bases apart. For CDR1 and CDR2, the germline V gene lists ENHRY and SYGVKD. The sequence derives from a woman between 45 and 65 years old in good health. The chain joins TRBV10-3 to TRBJ2-6, with TRBD2 as a weak D call on 5 bases. Specimen: naive T cells sorted from blood. The sample's cell subset or site, from its label and the paper: cells isolated with a human naive T-cell isolation kit. The nucleotide sequence is TGTGCCATCACCCCAGGCGGAGGCTCTGGGGCCAACGTCCTGACTTTC. Its amino acids are CAITPGGGSGANVLTF.